This T cell receptor beta chain comes out of a study of technical replicates of blood from a handful of donors. Libraries were prepared by immunoSEQ multiplex PCR; TCRdb keeps only in-frame clonotypes and omits some of them. This sample has more than 65,000 clones, with roughly 96% found just once. The count of this clone is one. V was clipped by 3 bases and J by 5 bases, with 11 bases between them. The CDR3 spans 13 residues. The TCR originated in a human donor in good health. The sample taken for sequencing was T cells isolated from PBMCs. V is TRBV23-1 and J is TRBJ2-7, with D perhaps matching TRBD1 (6 bases). TRBV23-1 is an ORF, with its function uncertain. The CDR3 sequence: CASSQGDIDEQYF. The CDR3 coding sequence is TGCGCCAGCAGTCAGGGGGACATTGACGAGCAGTACTTC.